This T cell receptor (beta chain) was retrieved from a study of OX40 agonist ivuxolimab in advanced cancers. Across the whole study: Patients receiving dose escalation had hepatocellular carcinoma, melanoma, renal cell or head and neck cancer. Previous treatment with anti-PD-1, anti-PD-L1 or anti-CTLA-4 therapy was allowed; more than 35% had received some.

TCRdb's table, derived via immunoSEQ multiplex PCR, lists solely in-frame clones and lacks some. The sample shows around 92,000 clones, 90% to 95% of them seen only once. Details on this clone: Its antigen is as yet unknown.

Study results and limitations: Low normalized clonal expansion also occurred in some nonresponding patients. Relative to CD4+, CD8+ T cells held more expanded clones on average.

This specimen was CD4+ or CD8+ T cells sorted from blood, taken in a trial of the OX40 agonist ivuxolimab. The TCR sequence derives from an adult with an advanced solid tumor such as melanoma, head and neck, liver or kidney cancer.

CDR3 in amino acids: CASSYGRPSGNTIYF. The CDR3 region has the DNA TGTGCCAGCAGTTACGGCAGACCATCTGGAAACACCATATATTTT. The chain combines TRBV6-6 with TRBJ1-3; D remains unclear. CDR1 and CDR2 from the germline V gene are MNHNY and SVGAGI (reference sequence). The CDR3 runs 15 residues. V lost 2 bases to trimming and J lost 1 base, with 9 bases between them.